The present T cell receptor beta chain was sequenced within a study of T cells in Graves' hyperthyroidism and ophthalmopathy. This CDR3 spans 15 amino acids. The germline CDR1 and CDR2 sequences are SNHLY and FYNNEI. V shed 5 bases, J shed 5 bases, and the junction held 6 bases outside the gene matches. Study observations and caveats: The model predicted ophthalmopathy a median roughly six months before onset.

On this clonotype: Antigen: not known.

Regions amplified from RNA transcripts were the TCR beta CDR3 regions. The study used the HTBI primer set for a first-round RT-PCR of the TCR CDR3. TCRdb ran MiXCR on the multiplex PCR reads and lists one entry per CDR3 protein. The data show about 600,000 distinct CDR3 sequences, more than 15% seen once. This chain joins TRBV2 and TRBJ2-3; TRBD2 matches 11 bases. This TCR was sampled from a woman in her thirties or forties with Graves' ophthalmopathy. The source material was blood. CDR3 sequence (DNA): TGTGCCAGCAGTTCACTAGCGGGAGCTGTAGATACGCAGTATTTT. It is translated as CASSSLAGAVDTQYF.